A selection of T cell receptor beta chains follows, all from one sample in a study of yellow fever vaccine responses in identical twins. TCRdb called the RT-PCR reads again in MiXCR, with one record for every CDR3 protein. The table shows around 13,000 distinct CDR3 sequences, with less than 85% occurring only once. Sequencing was performed on T cells from blood (PBMCs), unsorted or a sorted subset (not recorded which), taken before or after yellow fever vaccination (not recorded which). All receptors derive from a woman younger than 30 who received the yellow fever vaccine. The CDR3 runs from the conserved cysteine through the conserved F or W. D genes are given only for firm matches. Clone size is given for some rows only: seen once, a few or many times, or a class if the clone is expanded.

clone_size,j_call,v_call,d_call,cdr3_aa,cdr3_nt
-,TRBJ2-7,TRBV7-9,TRBD1,CASSLVNDRGYEQYF,TGTGCCAGCAGCTTAGTGAACGACAGGGGCTACGAGCAGTACTTC
-,TRBJ1-3,TRBV23-1,-,CAINTIYF,TGCGCCATCAACACCATATATTTT
-,TRBJ2-7,TRBV11-2,TRBD2,CASSSQSGSYEQYF,TGTGCCAGCAGCTCACAGAGCGGGAGCTACGAGCAGTACTTC
-,TRBJ1-2,TRBV11-2,-,CASSPLLIGYGYTF,TGTGCCAGCAGCCCCCTTTTGATTGGGTATGGCTACACCTTC
-,TRBJ1-5,TRBV20-1,-,CSAKGYLSNQPQHF,TGCAGTGCTAAGGGCTATCTTAGCAATCAGCCCCAGCATTTT
-,TRBJ2-5,TRBV5-1,-,CASSFSNQETQYF,TGCGCCAGCAGCTTTAGCAACCAAGAGACCCAGTACTTC
-,TRBJ2-1,TRBV2,-,CASSERGRELYNEQFF,TGTGCCAGCAGTGAAAGGGGACGGGAACTGTACAATGAGCAGTTCTTC
-,TRBJ1-1,TRBV18,TRBD1,CASSPGTGGDTEAFF,TGTGCCAGCTCACCCGGAACAGGGGGCGATACTGAAGCTTTCTTT
once,TRBJ1-2,TRBV28,-,CASSFRDRYGYTF,TGTGCCAGCAGTTTCCGGGATCGGTATGGCTACACCTTC
-,TRBJ2-7,TRBV12-3/TRBV12-4,TRBD1,CASRQGWEQYF,TGTGCCAGCAGACAGGGGTGGGAGCAGTACTTC
-,TRBJ2-5,TRBV3-1,-,CASSQGTGVETQYF,TGTGCCAGCAGCCAAGGTACTGGGGTGGAGACCCAGTACTTC
-,TRBJ2-5,TRBV7-6,-,CASSSITGANQETQYF,TGTGCCAGCAGCTCCATCACCGGGGCCAATCAAGAGACCCAGTACTTC
-,TRBJ1-6,TRBV13,-,CASSMGPSSYNSPLHF,TGTGCCAGCAGCATGGGGCCGAGCTCCTATAATTCACCCCTCCACTTT
-,TRBJ1-1,TRBV12-3/TRBV12-4,-,CASHRTMNTEAFF,TGTGCCAGCCACCGAACGATGAACACTGAAGCTTTCTTT
-,TRBJ2-1,TRBV11-1,-,CASSFILSSYNEQFF,TGTGCCAGCAGCTTTATCCTAAGCTCCTACAATGAGCAGTTCTTC
-,TRBJ1-1,TRBV19,TRBD1,CASRRDSEAFF,TGTGCCAGTAGGAGGGACAGTGAAGCTTTCTTT
-,TRBJ1-1,TRBV5-1,-,CASSLTGTATNTEAFF,TGCGCCAGCAGCTTGACAGGGACGGCTACGAACACTGAAGCTTTCTTT
-,TRBJ1-3,TRBV20-1,-,CSANRGNTIYF,TGCAGTGCTAACAGGGGAAACACCATATATTTT
-,TRBJ2-1,TRBV11-2,-,CASSPSTPPRNEQFF,TGTGCCAGCAGCCCGAGTACCCCCCCGAGGAATGAGCAGTTCTTC
-,TRBJ2-5,TRBV20-1,-,CSGQGQETQYF,TGCAGTGGGCAGGGTCAAGAGACCCAGTACTTC
-,TRBJ2-2,TRBV4-2,TRBD1,CASSTGQTNTGELFF,TGTGCCAGCAGCACGGGACAGACGAACACCGGGGAGCTGTTTTTT
-,TRBJ1-5,TRBV28,-,CASRRTGPNNQPQHF,TGTGCCAGCAGGCGGACCGGGCCCAACAATCAGCCCCAGCATTTT
-,TRBJ2-1,TRBV5-1,-,CASSLDKRGASRYNEQFF,TGCGCCAGCAGCCTGGATAAACGCGGAGCGTCGAGGTACAATGAGCAGTTCTTC
once,TRBJ1-2,TRBV19,-,CASSITNYGYTF,TGTGCCAGTAGTATAACAAACTATGGCTACACCTTC
-,TRBJ2-1,TRBV12-3/TRBV12-4,TRBD2,CASSLRRGGSYEQFF,TGTGCCAGCAGTTTAAGGCGGGGGGGCAGCTATGAGCAGTTCTTC
-,TRBJ2-1,TRBV14,-,CASSQDPRDNEQFF,TGTGCCAGCAGCCAAGACCCCCGGGACAATGAGCAGTTCTTC
-,TRBJ2-3,TRBV29-1,TRBD2,CSGTSGTADTQYF,TGCAGCGGGACTAGCGGGACGGCAGATACGCAGTATTTT
-,TRBJ1-6,TRBV20-1,TRBD1,CSASSGGQASYNSPLHF,TGCAGTGCTTCTTCGGGGGGACAGGCGTCCTATAATTCACCCCTCCACTTT
-,TRBJ2-7,TRBV15,-,CATSRDPRRRAYEQYF,TGTGCCACCAGCAGAGATCCCCGGAGGAGGGCCTACGAGCAGTACTTC
-,TRBJ1-3,TRBV11-1,-,CASSTDSSGNTIYF,TGTGCCAGCAGTACGGACAGCTCTGGAAACACCATATATTTT
once,TRBJ1-5,TRBV19,-,CASSIDRQPQHF,TGTGCCAGTAGTATCGACAGGCAGCCCCAGCATTTT
-,TRBJ2-3,TRBV29-1,-,CSVGRITQDTQYF,TGCAGCGTGGGCCGGATTACTCAGGATACGCAGTATTTT
-,TRBJ1-1,TRBV5-1,-,CASSLANVPDGAFF,TGCGCCAGCAGCTTGGCAAACGTCCCTGATGGAGCTTTCTTT
-,TRBJ2-1,TRBV20-1,-,CSARTDSYNEQFF,TGCAGTGCGAGAACTGACTCCTACAATGAGCAGTTCTTC
once,TRBJ2-7,TRBV10-1,-,CASSWRDSYEQYF,TGCGCCAGCAGTTGGAGGGACAGCTACGAGCAGTACTTC
-,TRBJ2-1,TRBV21-1,-,CASSKATGPVDNEQFF,TGTGCCAGCAGCAAAGCAACAGGCCCGGTGGATAATGAGCAGTTCTTC
few,TRBJ2-1,TRBV5-1,-,CASSLEGSPNEQFF,TGCGCCAGCAGCTTGGAAGGCAGCCCTAATGAGCAGTTCTTC